This T cell receptor beta chain was sequenced during a study of blood T cell repertoires in COVID-19. Study in general: Sample material is recorded as cDNA or gDNA derived from T cells, B-cell-depleted T cells, or PBMCs.

Under the authors' procedure: Amplification from reference gene primers served as the basis for estimated nucleated cell counts. Sequencing used immunoSEQ multiplex PCR; TCRdb keeps in-frame clones, though not all of them. V, J and clone size reflect that table, while D and trimming were determined from the DNA. The sample lists about 120,000 clones, roughly 90% occurring once. Seattle's cohort entered during active infection and was followed longitudinally. This receptor was obtained from a man aged 55-75 years with COVID-19, enrolled during active disease. The sequenced material came from peripheral blood.

The CDR3 nucleotides are TGTGCCAGTAGCTTCGGGGGAACCTACAATGAGCAGTTCTTC. It specifies CASSFGGTYNEQFF. The J gene is TRBJ2-1, the V gene TRBV19; possible D gene TRBD2, 6 bases. V was clipped by 6 bases and J by 2 bases, with 11 bases between them. Germline V gene data show CDR1 as LNHDA and CDR2 as SQIVND (reference sequence). This CDR3 has 14 residues.